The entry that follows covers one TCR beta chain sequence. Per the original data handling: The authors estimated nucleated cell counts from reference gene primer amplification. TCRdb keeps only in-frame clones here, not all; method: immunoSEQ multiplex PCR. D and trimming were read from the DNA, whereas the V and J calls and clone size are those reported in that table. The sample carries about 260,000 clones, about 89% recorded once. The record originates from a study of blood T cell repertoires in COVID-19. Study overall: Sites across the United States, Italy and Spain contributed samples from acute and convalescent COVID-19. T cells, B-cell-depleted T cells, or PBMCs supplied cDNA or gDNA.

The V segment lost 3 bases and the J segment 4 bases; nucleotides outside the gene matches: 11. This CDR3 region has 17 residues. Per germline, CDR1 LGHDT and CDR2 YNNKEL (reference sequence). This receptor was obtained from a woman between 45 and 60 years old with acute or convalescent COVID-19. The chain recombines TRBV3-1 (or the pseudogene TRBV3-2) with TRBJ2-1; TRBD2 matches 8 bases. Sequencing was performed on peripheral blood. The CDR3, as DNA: TGTGCCAGCAGCCATGGTTACCCGGGACTAGTGTACAATGAGCAGTTCTTC. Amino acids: CASSHGYPGLVYNEQFF.